The rows below give T cell receptor beta chains drawn from one sample of a study of stem cell transplantation in POMP-related autoinflammatory disease. Profiled with immunoSEQ multiplex PCR; TCRdb holds only in-frame clones, not every one. Here the sample spans more than 20,000 clones, 82% being singletons. The input for sequencing was CD4+ T cells from PBMCs, taken before stem cell transplantation. Source of these receptors: a human donor with POMP-related autoinflammation and immune dysregulation (PRAID). CDR3s leave out the opening cysteine and the closing phenylalanine or tryptophan.

TRBV5-6,TRBJ1-1,ASSSNTEAF
TRBV27,TRBJ1-1,ASSLLNSNTEAF
TRBV2,TRBJ2-7,ASTGGEQY
TRBV7-9,TRBJ2-7,ASSLDLLSVDEQY
TRBV4-1,TRBJ2-2,ASSQDMGVVTGELF
TRBV2,TRBJ2-7,ASARAAGSYEQY
TRBV6-6,TRBJ2-3,ASSYATTSTDTQY
TRBV30,TRBJ2-7,AWRGAGDEQY
TRBV19,TRBJ2-1,ASSSPTSGNNEQF
TRBV4-1,TRBJ1-5,ASSPHYDRGNHQPQH
TRBV5-5,TRBJ2-3,ASSARGMSFTDTQY
TRBV9,TRBJ2-1,ASSPFGTFSYNEQF
TRBV4-1,TRBJ2-7,ASSQEGVAGGSTYEQY
TRBV27,TRBJ1-1,ASSLWPNTEAF
TRBV5-7,TRBJ2-2,ASSLGKREASGELF
TRBV6-6,TRBJ2-7,ASSDTGGPTYEQY
TRBV4-2,TRBJ2-1,ASSHERLAGGGEQF
TRBV5-1,TRBJ2-7,ASSSRDTYEQY